These T cell receptor beta chains were read from a single sample in a study of molecular identifiers for immune sequencing clone quantification. One entry per CDR3 protein, called by TCRdb with MiXCR from the PCR reads. There are about 97,000 distinct CDR3 sequences in the sample; around 37% occur only once, and over 8% lies in the top ten. The material sequenced was naive CD8+ T cells from blood, with Jurkat cell RNA spiked in. The receptors come from a human donor in good health. Some libraries in this study had Jurkat cell RNA spiked in. Each CDR3 is given with its conserved first and last residue. A D gene is named only where the DNA matches it firmly. Where a row states a size, it is once, few, many or the class of an expanded clone; other rows omit it.

V gene: TRBV12-3/TRBV12-4; J gene: TRBJ2-2; clone size: -; D gene: -; CDR3 protein: CASSFGTPGELFF; CDR3 DNA: TGTGCCAGCAGTTTCGGGACGCCCGGGGAGCTGTTTTTT
V gene: TRBV6-5; J gene: TRBJ2-7; clone size: -; D gene: -; CDR3 protein: CASYSRDSFYEQYF; CDR3 DNA: TGTGCCAGCTATTCCCGGGACTCCTTTTACGAGCAGTACTTC
V gene: TRBV7-8; J gene: TRBJ2-3; clone size: many; D gene: TRBD2; CDR3 protein: CASSYSGRVDTQYF; CDR3 DNA: TGTGCCAGCAGCTATAGCGGGCGGGTAGATACGCAGTATTTT
V gene: TRBV6-2/TRBV6-3; J gene: TRBJ1-5; clone size: -; D gene: -; CDR3 protein: CASRPVRGRSNQPQHF; CDR3 DNA: TGTGCCAGCAGACCCGTCCGGGGCAGGAGCAATCAGCCCCAGCATTTT
V gene: TRBV14; J gene: TRBJ2-1; clone size: -; D gene: -; CDR3 protein: CASSQDSDNEQFF; CDR3 DNA: TGTGCCAGCAGCCAAGACAGCGACAATGAGCAGTTCTTC
V gene: TRBV20-1; J gene: TRBJ2-1; clone size: few; D gene: -; CDR3 protein: CSVRGASPRSYNEQFF; CDR3 DNA: TGCAGTGTAAGAGGGGCTAGCCCACGCTCCTACAATGAGCAGTTCTTC
V gene: TRBV28; J gene: TRBJ2-5; clone size: -; D gene: TRBD2; CDR3 protein: CASSSPFWRELWETQYF; CDR3 DNA: TGTGCCAGCAGCTCCCCATTTTGGCGGGAGCTGTGGGAGACCCAGTACTTC
V gene: TRBV6-5; J gene: TRBJ2-5; clone size: many; D gene: TRBD2; CDR3 protein: CATRKGLAGQETQYF; CDR3 DNA: TGTGCCACCAGGAAGGGACTAGCGGGACAGGAGACCCAGTACTTC
V gene: TRBV7-9; J gene: TRBJ2-7; clone size: -; D gene: -; CDR3 protein: CASSLGLGTAYEQYF; CDR3 DNA: TGTGCCAGCAGCTTAGGGTTGGGGACCGCCTACGAGCAGTACTTC
V gene: TRBV27; J gene: TRBJ2-2; clone size: few; D gene: -; CDR3 protein: CASSLTDGGSGELFF; CDR3 DNA: TGTGCCAGCAGTTTAACGGACGGGGGCTCCGGGGAGCTGTTTTTT
V gene: TRBV28; J gene: TRBJ2-5; clone size: few; D gene: TRBD2; CDR3 protein: CASTKHGALGLAGLETQYF; CDR3 DNA: TGTGCCAGCACTAAGCATGGAGCCTTAGGACTAGCGGGCCTAGAGACCCAGTACTTC